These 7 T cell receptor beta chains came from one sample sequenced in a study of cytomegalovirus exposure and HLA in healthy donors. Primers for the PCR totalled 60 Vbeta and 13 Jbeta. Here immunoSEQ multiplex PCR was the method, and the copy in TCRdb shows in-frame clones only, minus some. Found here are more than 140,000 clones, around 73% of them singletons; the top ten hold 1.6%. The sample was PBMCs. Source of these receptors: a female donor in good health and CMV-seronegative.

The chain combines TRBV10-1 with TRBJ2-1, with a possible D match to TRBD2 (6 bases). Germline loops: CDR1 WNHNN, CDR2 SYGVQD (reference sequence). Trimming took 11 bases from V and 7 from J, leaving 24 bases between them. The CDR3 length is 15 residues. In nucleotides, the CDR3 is TGCGCCTCATCTCAGGCGGGGTCTTCGGGAAATGAGCAGTTCTTC. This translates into CASSQAGSSGNEQFF.

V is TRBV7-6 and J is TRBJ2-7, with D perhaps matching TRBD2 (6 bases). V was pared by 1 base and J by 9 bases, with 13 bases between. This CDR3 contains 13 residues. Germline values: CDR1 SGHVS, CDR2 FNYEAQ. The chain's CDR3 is CASSLERRDPQYF. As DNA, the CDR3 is TGTGCCAGCAGCTTAGAAAGGAGGGATCCGCAGTACTTC.

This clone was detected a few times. The CDR3 loop reads CASSGADRGLDGYTF. CDR3 in DNA: TGTGCCTCGAGCGGGGCTGACAGGGGTTTGGATGGCTACACCTTC. The J gene is TRBJ1-2, the V gene TRBV2, with 8 bases fitting TRBD1. Germline assignment: CDR1 SNHLY and CDR2 FYNNEI. CDR3 length: 15 amino acids. Trimming took 11 bases from V and 6 from J; bases not matched to a gene: 17.

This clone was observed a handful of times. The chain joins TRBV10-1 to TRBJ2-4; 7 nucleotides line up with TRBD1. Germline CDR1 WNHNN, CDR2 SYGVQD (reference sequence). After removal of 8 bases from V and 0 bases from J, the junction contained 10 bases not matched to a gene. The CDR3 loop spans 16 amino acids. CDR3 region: CASDNRGLLAKNIQYF. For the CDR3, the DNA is TGCGCCAGCGATAACAGGGGTCTGTTAGCCAAAAACATTCAGTACTTC.

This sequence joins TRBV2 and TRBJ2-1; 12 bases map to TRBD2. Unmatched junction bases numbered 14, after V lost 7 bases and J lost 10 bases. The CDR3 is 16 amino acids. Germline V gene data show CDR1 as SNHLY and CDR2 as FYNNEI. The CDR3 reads CASTPRWASGGDEQFF. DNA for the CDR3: TGTGCCAGCACCCCTCGGTGGGCTAGCGGGGGGGACGAGCAGTTCTTC.

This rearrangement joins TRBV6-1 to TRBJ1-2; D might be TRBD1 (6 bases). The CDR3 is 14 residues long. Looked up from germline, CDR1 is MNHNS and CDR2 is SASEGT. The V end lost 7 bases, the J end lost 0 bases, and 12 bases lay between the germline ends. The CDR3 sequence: CASNRDTSNYGYTF. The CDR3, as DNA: TGTGCCAGCAACCGGGACACTTCTAACTATGGCTACACCTTC.

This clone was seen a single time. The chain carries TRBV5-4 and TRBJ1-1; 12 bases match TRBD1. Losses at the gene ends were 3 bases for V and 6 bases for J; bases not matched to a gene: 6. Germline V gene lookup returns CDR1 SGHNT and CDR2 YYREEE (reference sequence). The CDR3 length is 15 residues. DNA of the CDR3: TGTGCCAGCAGCTCGCCGGGACAGGGGGCCGCTGAAGCTTTCTTT. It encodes CASSSPGQGAAEAFF. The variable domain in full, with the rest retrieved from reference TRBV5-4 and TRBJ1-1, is ETGVTQSPTHLIKTRGQQVTLRCSSQSGHNTVSWYQQALGQGPQFIFQYYREEENGRGNFPPRFSGLQFPNYSSELNVNALELDDSALYLCASSSPGQGAAEAFFGQGTRLTVV.